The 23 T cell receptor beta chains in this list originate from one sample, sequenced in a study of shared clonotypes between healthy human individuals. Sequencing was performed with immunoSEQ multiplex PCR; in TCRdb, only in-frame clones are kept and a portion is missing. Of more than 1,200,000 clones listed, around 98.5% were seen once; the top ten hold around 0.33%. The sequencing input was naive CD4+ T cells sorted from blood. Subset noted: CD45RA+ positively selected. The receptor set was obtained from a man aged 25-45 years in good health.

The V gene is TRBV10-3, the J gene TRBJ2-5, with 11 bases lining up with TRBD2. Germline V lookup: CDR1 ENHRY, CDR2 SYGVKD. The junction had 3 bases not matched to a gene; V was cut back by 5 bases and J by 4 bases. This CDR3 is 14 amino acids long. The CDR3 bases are TGTGCCATCAGTCCCGGGACTAGCGGAGAGACCCAGTACTTC. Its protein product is CAISPGTSGETQYF.

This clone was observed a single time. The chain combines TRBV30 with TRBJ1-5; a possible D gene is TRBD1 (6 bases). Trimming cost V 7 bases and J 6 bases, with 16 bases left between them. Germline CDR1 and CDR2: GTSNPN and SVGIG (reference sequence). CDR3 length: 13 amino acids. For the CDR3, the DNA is TGTGCCTTGACAGGTTTAGGCGGTCAGCCCCAGCATTTT. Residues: CALTGLGGQPQHF. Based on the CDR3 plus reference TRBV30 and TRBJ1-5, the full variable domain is SQTIHQWPATLVQPVGSPLSLECTVEGTSNPNLYWYRQAAGRGLQLLFYSVGIGQISSEVPQNLSASRPQDRQFILSSKKLLLSDSGFYLCALTGLGGQPQHFGDGTRLSIL.

The CDR3 DNA sequence: TGCGCCAGCAGCCCGGGACTAGCGGGAGATGAGACCCAGTACTTC. It codes for CASSPGLAGDETQYF. This chain uses TRBV5-1 with TRBJ2-5; 14 nucleotides line up with TRBD2. The CDR3 is 15 amino acids. Germline trimming cut 4 bases from V and 5 bases from J; bases unmatched to any gene: 4. Germline values: CDR1 SGHRS, CDR2 YFSETQ.

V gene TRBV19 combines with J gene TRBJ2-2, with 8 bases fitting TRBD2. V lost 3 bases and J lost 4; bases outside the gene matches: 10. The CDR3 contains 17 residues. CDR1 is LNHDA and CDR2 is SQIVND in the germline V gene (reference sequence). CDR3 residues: CASSMLASGSVTGELFF. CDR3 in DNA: TGTGCCAGTAGTATGTTGGCCAGCGGGAGCGTCACCGGGGAGCTGTTTTTT. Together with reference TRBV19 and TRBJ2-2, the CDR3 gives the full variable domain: DGGITQSPKYLFRKEGQNVTLSCEQNLNHDAMYWYRQDPGQGLRLIYYSQIVNDFQKGDIAEGYSVSREKKESFPLTVTSAQKNPTAFYLCASSMLASGSVTGELFFGEGSRLTVL.

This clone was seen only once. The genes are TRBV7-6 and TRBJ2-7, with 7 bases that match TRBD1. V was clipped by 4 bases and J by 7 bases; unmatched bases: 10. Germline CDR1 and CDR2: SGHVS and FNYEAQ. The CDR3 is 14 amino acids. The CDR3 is CASSSLTGTGEQYF. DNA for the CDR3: TGTGCCAGCAGCTCCCTGACAGGGACGGGGGAGCAGTACTTC.

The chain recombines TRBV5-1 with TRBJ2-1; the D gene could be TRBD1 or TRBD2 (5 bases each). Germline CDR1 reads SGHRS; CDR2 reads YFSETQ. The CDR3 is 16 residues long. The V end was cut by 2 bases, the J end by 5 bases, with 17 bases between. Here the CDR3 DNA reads TGCGCCAGCAGCTTAAACCCGGGACGAGCGAACAATGAGCAGTTCTTC. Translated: CASSLNPGRANNEQFF.

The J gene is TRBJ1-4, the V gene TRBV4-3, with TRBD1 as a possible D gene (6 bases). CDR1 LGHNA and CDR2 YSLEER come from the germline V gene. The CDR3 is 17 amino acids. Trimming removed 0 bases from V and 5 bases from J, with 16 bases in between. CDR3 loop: CASSQDLVGGGNEKLFF. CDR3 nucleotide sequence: TGCGCCAGCAGCCAAGATCTCGTGGGGGGCGGGAATGAAAAACTGTTTTTT.

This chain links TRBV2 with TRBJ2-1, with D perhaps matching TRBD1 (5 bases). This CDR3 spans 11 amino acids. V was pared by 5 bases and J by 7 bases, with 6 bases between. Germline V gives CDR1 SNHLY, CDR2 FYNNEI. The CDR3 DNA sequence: TGTGCCAGCAGTTACAGGAATGAGCAGTTCTTC. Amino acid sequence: CASSYRNEQFF.

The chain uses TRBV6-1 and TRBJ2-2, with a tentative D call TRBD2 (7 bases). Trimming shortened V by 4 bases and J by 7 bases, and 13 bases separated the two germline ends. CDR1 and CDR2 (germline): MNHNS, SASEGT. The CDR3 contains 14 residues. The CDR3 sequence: CASSVGGRDGELFF. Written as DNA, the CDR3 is TGTGCCAGCAGTGTGGGGGGGCGCGACGGGGAGCTGTTTTTT.

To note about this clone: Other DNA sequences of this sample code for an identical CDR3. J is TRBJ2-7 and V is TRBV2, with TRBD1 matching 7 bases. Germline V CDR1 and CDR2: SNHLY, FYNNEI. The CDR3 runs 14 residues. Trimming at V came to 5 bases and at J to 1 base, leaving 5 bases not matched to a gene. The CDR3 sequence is CASSRQGPSYEQYF. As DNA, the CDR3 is TGTGCCAGCAGTAGACAGGGACCGTCCTACGAGCAGTACTTC.

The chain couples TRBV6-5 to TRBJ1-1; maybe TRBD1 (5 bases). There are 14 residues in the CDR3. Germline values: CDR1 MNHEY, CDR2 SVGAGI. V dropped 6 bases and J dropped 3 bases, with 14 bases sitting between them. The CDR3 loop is CASSKQAWDTEAFF. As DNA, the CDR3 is TGTGCCAGCAGCAAACAGGCCTGGGACACTGAAGCTTTCTTT.

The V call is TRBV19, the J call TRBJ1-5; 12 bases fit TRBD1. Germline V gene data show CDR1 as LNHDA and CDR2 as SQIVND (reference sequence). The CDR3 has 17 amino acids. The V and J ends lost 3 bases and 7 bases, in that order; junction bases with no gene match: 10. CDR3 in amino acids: CASSILGGQGAGQPQHF. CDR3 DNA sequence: TGTGCCAGTAGTATCTTGGGGGGACAGGGGGCAGGACAGCCCCAGCATTTT.

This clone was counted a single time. As DNA, the CDR3 is TGTGCCAGCTGGGCAGGGGGCGGTCAAGAGACCCAGTACTTC. Protein sequence: CASWAGGGQETQYF. The J gene is TRBJ2-5, the V gene TRBV27, with TRBD1 matching 8 bases. This CDR3 spans 14 amino acids. V was clipped by 8 bases and J by 2 bases; unmatched bases: 7. From germline, CDR1 is MNHEY and CDR2 SMNVEV (reference sequence).

The CDR3: CASSLGPTPGNTIYF. The CDR3 DNA reads TGTGCCAGCAGCTTAGGCCCGACGCCTGGAAACACCATATATTTT. The chain employs TRBV7-2 and TRBJ1-3; D is unclear. Germline assignment: CDR1 SGHTA and CDR2 FQGNSA. Trimming removed 1 base from V and 2 bases from J, with 9 bases in between. The CDR3 extends over 15 amino acids.

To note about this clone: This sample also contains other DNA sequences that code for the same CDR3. Written as DNA, the CDR3 is TGCGCCAGCAGCTTGGCCTCTCGGGGTATGAACACTGAAGCTTTCTTT. Residues: CASSLASRGMNTEAFF. The chain is built from TRBV5-1 and TRBJ1-1; D gene ambiguous. CDR1 is SGHRS, CDR2 YFSETQ, per germline. The CDR3 sequence is 16 residues long. Trimming pared 0 bases from V and 0 bases from J, leaving 12 bases between.

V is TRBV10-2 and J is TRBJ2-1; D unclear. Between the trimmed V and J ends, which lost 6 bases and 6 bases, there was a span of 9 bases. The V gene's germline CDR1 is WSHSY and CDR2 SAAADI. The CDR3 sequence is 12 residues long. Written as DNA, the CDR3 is TGCGCCAGCAGGGTCTTGGGCAATGAGCAGTTCTTC. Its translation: CASRVLGNEQFF.

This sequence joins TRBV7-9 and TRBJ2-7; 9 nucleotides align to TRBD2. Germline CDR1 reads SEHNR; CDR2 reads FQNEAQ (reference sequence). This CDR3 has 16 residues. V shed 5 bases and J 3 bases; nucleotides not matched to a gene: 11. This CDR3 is CASSKGSGSLDYEQYF. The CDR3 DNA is TGTGCCAGCAGCAAAGGTAGCGGGAGCCTCGACTACGAGCAGTACTTC.

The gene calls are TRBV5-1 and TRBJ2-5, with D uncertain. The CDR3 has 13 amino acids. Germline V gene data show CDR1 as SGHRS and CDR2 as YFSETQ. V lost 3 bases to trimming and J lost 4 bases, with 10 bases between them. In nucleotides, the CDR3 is TGCGCCAGCAGCTCATCTCCTGGAGAGACCCAGTACTTC. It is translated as CASSSSPGETQYF.

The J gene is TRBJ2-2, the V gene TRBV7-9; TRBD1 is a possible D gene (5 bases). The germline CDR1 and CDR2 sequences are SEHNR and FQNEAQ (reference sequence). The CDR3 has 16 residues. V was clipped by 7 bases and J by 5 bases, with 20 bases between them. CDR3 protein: CASTLLGQGQTGELFF. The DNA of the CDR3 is TGTGCCAGCACCCTGCTTGGGCAGGGTCAAACCGGGGAGCTGTTTTTT.

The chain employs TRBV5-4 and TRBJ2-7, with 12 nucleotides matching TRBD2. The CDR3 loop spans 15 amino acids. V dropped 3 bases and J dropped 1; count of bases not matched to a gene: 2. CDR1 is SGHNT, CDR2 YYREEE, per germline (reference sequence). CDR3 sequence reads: CASSSLAGGSYEQYF. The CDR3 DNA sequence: TGTGCCAGCAGCTCTCTAGCGGGAGGGTCCTACGAGCAGTACTTC.

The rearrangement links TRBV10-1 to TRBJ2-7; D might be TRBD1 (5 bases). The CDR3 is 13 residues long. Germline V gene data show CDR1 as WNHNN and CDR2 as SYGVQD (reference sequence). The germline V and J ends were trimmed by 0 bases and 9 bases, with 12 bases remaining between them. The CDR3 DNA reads TGCGCCAGCAGTGAGTCTCAGGGTCAGGCGCAGTACTTC. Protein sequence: CASSESQGQAQYF.

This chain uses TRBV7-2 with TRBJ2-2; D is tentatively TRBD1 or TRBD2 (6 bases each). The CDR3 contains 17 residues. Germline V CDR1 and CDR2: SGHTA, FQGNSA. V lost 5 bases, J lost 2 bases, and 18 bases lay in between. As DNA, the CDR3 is TGTGCCAGCAGCCCCCGAGACCGGGGGCTTAACACCGGGGAGCTGTTTTTT. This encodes CASSPRDRGLNTGELFF.

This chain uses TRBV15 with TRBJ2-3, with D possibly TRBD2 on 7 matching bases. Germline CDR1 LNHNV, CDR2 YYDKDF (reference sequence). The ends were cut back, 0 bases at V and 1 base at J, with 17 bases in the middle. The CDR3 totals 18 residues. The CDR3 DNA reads TGTGCCACCAGCAGAGATCGGGGGCTGCTAGCGGGCACAGATACGCAGTATTTT. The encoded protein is CATSRDRGLLAGTDTQYF.